The next 31 T cell receptor beta chains were all read from a single sample in a study of a mutant IDH1 vaccine in newly diagnosed glioma. The data were produced by immunoSEQ multiplex PCR, yet TCRdb's version contains in-frame clones alone and is incomplete. This table has around 54,000 clones, roughly 80% appearing once. Time point given: baseline, week 1 (first vaccination visit). Indicated treatment: pre-vaccination baseline after standard-of-care therapy. This sample comprised PBMCs, obtained from a glioma patient treated with radiotherapy, temozolomide or both. The source is a man between 18 and 29 years old with glioma.

This rearrangement joins TRBV19 to TRBJ1-1; D call uncertain. V lost 2 bases to trimming and J lost 0 bases, with 10 bases between them. The CDR3 consists of 15 residues. Germline lookup yields CDR1 LNHDA and CDR2 SQIVND (reference sequence). CDR3 protein: CASSIIRGLNTEAFF. The CDR3 coding sequence is TGTGCCAGTAGTATAATTCGAGGGTTGAACACTGAAGCTTTCTTT.

The sample holds a few counts of this clone. The chain recombines TRBV5-1 with TRBJ2-3; 9 nucleotides agree with TRBD2. The germline CDR1 and CDR2 sequences are SGHRS and YFSETQ. V lost 4 bases, J lost 2 bases, and 5 bases stayed unmatched. The CDR3 totals 15 residues. CDR3 bases: TGCGCCAGCAGCCCCGGGACTAGCATCACAGATACGCAGTATTTT. The encoded protein is CASSPGTSITDTQYF.

This clone was seen only once. The chain uses TRBV2 and TRBJ1-1; tentatively, D is TRBD1 (5 bases). Germline loops: CDR1 SNHLY, CDR2 FYNNEI. V was pared by 2 bases and J by 1 base, with 11 bases between. The CDR3 sequence is 15 residues long. CDR3 residues: CASSERLGENTEAFF. The CDR3 region has the DNA TGTGCCAGCAGTGAACGCTTGGGGGAGAACACTGAAGCTTTCTTT.

This chain joins TRBV6-5 and TRBJ2-7; either TRBD1 or TRBD2 may fit D (6 bases each). The CDR3 totals 15 residues. In germline, CDR1 is MNHEY, CDR2 SVGAGI. Trimming stripped 0 bases from V and 4 bases from J, with 13 bases between. The DNA of the CDR3 is TGTGCCAGCAGTTACTCATCCGGGGGCGGGTACGAGCAGTACTTC. This sequence encodes CASSYSSGGGYEQYF.

The genes are TRBV2 and TRBJ2-3; D may be TRBD1 or TRBD2 (5 bases each). This CDR3 is 14 amino acids long. Trimming shortened V by 4 bases and J by 1 base, and 9 bases separated the two germline ends. CDR1 SNHLY and CDR2 FYNNEI come from the germline V gene. The CDR3 spells CASSGGGGTDTQYF. The CDR3 DNA reads TGTGCCAGCAGTGGTGGGGGAGGCACAGATACGCAGTATTTT.

This chain uses TRBV7-2 with TRBJ1-5; D unclear. The CDR3 totals 14 residues. Germline V CDR1 and CDR2: SGHTA, FQGNSA. V was pared by 3 bases and J by 5 bases, with 11 bases between. The CDR3, as DNA: TGTGCCAGCAGCTTTGGACCCACGGATCAGCCCCAGCATTTT. This translates into CASSFGPTDQPQHF.

This sequence joins TRBV19 and TRBJ1-1; no clear D. Germline V gene lookup returns CDR1 LNHDA and CDR2 SQIVND (reference sequence). Deletions cut 2 bases from V and 4 bases from J, with 8 bases between. The CDR3 contains 13 residues. The CDR3 protein is CASSIRRGTEAFF. The CDR3 nucleotides are TGTGCCAGTAGTATAAGACGGGGCACTGAAGCTTTCTTT.

This chain uses TRBV13 with TRBJ2-2; 7 bases line up with TRBD2. Germline V CDR1 and CDR2: PRHDT, FYEKMQ (reference sequence). This CDR3 region has 16 residues. Losses at the gene ends were 2 bases for V and 6 bases for J; bases not matched to a gene: 9. CDR3 DNA sequence: TGTGCCAGCAGCTTAAGCTTTGGCGGGAGCGCCGGGGAGCTGTTTTTT. Translating gives CASSLSFGGSAGELFF.

The V call is TRBV19, the J call TRBJ1-1; TRBD1 might be the D (5 bases). The V end lost 8 bases, the J end lost 4 bases, and 11 bases lay between the germline ends. Per the germline V gene, CDR1 is LNHDA and CDR2 is SQIVND (reference sequence). The CDR3 length is 12 residues. CDR3 nucleotides: TGTGCCAGTTTGGGACGAAGCACTGAAGCTTTCTTT. Translated: CASLGRSTEAFF.

The chain uses TRBV23-1 and TRBJ2-7; tentatively, D is TRBD1 or TRBD2 (5 bases each). TRBV23-1 falls under the ORF class, with uncertain function. The CDR3 length is 16 residues. Trimming removed 0 bases at V and 3 bases at J, with 15 bases between. Here the CDR3 DNA reads TGCGCCAGCAGTCAATCGGTGGGGGAGTTTGTCTACGAGCAGTACTTC. Translated, it gives CASSQSVGEFVYEQYF.

This rearrangement joins TRBV4-2 to TRBJ2-5; TRBD2 matches 10 bases. The CDR3 spans 15 residues. The junction had 5 bases not matched to a gene; V was cut back by 4 bases and J by 3 bases. Germline assignment: CDR1 LGHNA and CDR2 YNFKEQ. The CDR3 here is CASSLTAGGKETQYF. The DNA for the CDR3 is TGTGCCAGCAGCCTAACAGCGGGGGGGAAAGAGACCCAGTACTTC.

V is TRBV30 and J is TRBJ1-5; D uncertain. Germline V gene sequence: CDR1 GTSNPN, CDR2 SVGIG (reference sequence). The length of the CDR3 is 14 residues. V was clipped by 0 bases and J by 4 bases, with 10 bases between them. This CDR3 is CAWSVLGSNQPQHF. CDR3 sequence (DNA): TGTGCCTGGAGTGTCTTAGGTTCGAATCAGCCCCAGCATTTT.

V and J are TRBV9 and TRBJ2-7; TRBD2 aligns across 8 bases. Looked up from germline, CDR1 is SGDLS and CDR2 is YYNGEE. The CDR3 consists of 15 residues. V trimming: 4 bases; J trimming: 4 bases; junction bases outside the gene matches: 10. CDR3 loop: CASSPRGGSEYEQYF. In nucleotides, the CDR3 is TGTGCCAGCAGCCCTCGGGGGGGGTCTGAATACGAGCAGTACTTC.

This clone was recorded a few times. In DNA, the CDR3 is TGTGCCAGCTCACGGGACAGGGGCAACACTGAAGCTTTCTTT. Translated: CASSRDRGNTEAFF. This chain links TRBV18 with TRBJ1-1; 10 bases are a match to TRBD1. The germline gives CDR1 KGHSH, CDR2 LQKENI. This CDR3 contains 14 residues. With V trimmed by 4 bases and J by 2 bases, 1 base remained unmatched.

V usage is TRBV25-1 and J usage is TRBJ2-1; D unresolved. This CDR3 is 12 amino acids long. Germline lookup yields CDR1 MGHDK and CDR2 SYGVNS. V lost 5 bases to trimming and J lost 4 bases, with 6 bases between them. CDR3 DNA sequence: TGTGCCAGCAGTCCTTTTTACAATGAGCAGTTCTTC. This translates into CASSPFYNEQFF.

V and J are TRBV2 and TRBJ1-1; 10 bases fit TRBD1. The CDR3 has 14 residues. V was clipped by 7 bases and J by 2 bases; unmatched bases: 4. Germline CDR1 is SNHLY and CDR2 is FYNNEI. The CDR3 region has the DNA TGTGCCAGCACCCGGGACAGGGGTAACACTGAAGCTTTCTTT. Protein product: CASTRDRGNTEAFF. Full variable domain (missing parts from reference TRBV2 and TRBJ1-1): EPEVTQTPSHQVTQMGQEVILRCVPISNHLYFYWYRQILGQKVEFLVSFYNNEISEKSEIFDDQFSVERPDGSNFTLKIRSTKLEDSAMYFCASTRDRGNTEAFFGQGTRLTVV.

The V and J genes are TRBV19 and TRBJ1-1; no reliable D call. The CDR3 runs to 13 residues. V was shortened by 6 bases and J by 0 bases, with 8 bases between the two germline ends. The V gene's germline CDR1 is LNHDA and CDR2 SQIVND (reference sequence). CDR3 nucleotides: TGTGCCAGTAGCGGACGGATGAACACTGAAGCTTTCTTT. Residues: CASSGRMNTEAFF.

The V gene is TRBV6-5, the J gene TRBJ1-5; D may be TRBD1 (6 bases). The germline V gene has CDR1 MNHEY and CDR2 SVGAGI. CDR3 length equals 15 residues. The germline V and J ends were trimmed by 2 bases and 7 bases, with 15 bases remaining between them. This CDR3 reads CASSYVKGEGQPQHF. Here the CDR3 DNA reads TGTGCCAGCAGTTACGTGAAGGGGGAAGGGCAGCCCCAGCATTTT.

The chain combines TRBV2 with TRBJ1-1; D unclear. The CDR3 spans 14 residues. Germline V lookup: CDR1 SNHLY, CDR2 FYNNEI. The V end was cut by 6 bases, the J end by 2 bases, with 13 bases between. Here the CDR3 reads CASSSSGRNTEAFF. The DNA of the CDR3 is TGTGCCAGCAGCTCTTCCGGAAGAAACACTGAAGCTTTCTTT.

V is TRBV10-3 and J is TRBJ1-6; tentative D call: TRBD1 (6 bases). The CDR3 extends over 18 amino acids. The ends were cut back, 2 bases at V and 0 bases at J, with 14 bases in the middle. The V gene's germline CDR1 is ENHRY and CDR2 SYGVKD. The CDR3 sequence is CAISERLRGSSYNSPLHF. The CDR3 nucleotides read TGTGCCATCAGTGAGCGCCTGAGGGGGTCCTCCTATAATTCACCCCTCCACTTT.

The chain couples TRBV7-6 to TRBJ1-1, with TRBD1 matching 8 bases. The V and J ends lost 4 bases and 0 bases, in that order; junction bases with no gene match: 4. Germline V CDR1 and CDR2: SGHVS, FNYEAQ. The CDR3 spans 15 residues. CDR3 bases: TGTGCCAGCAGCTCTAGGGACAGGCTGAACACTGAAGCTTTCTTT. The encoded protein is CASSSRDRLNTEAFF.

The chain is built from TRBV27 and TRBJ2-7; 7 bases are a match to TRBD1. Per the germline V gene, CDR1 is MNHEY and CDR2 is SMNVEV (reference sequence). J was trimmed by 2 bases and V by 5 bases; bases with no gene match: 3. The CDR3 consists of 13 residues. The CDR3 loop is CASSAGTAYEQYF. The DNA of the CDR3 is TGTGCCAGCAGTGCCGGGACAGCCTACGAGCAGTACTTC.

The chain employs TRBV6-5 and TRBJ2-1; TRBD2 matches at 11 bases. Per germline, CDR1 MNHEY and CDR2 SVGAGI. With V trimmed by 9 bases and J by 3 bases, 1 base remained unmatched. This CDR3 spans 13 amino acids. The CDR3 bases are TGTGCCAGTAGCGGGAGGGGCTACAATGAGCAGTTCTTC. Its translation: CASSGRGYNEQFF.

The chain has TRBV6-6 and TRBJ1-1; D not certain. This CDR3 has 13 amino acids. V lost 2 bases and J lost 1, with 5 bases in between. CDR1 is MNHNY and CDR2 is SVGAGI in the germline V gene (reference sequence). CDR3: CASSYGQNTEAFF. CDR3 bases: TGTGCCAGCAGTTACGGGCAGAACACTGAAGCTTTCTTT.

The chain uses TRBV5-1 and TRBJ2-7; D gene uncertain. Trimming removed 9 bases from V and 4 bases from J, with 17 bases in between. The CDR3 extends over 13 amino acids. Germline V lookup: CDR1 SGHRS, CDR2 YFSETQ. This CDR3 is CATTGPDQYEQYF. CDR3 bases: TGCGCCACCACCGGGCCCGACCAATACGAGCAGTACTTC.

The chain is built from TRBV30 and TRBJ1-6; the D is unclear. CDR1 GTSNPN and CDR2 SVGIG come from the germline V gene (reference sequence). The V end was cut by 7 bases, the J end by 8 bases, with 9 bases between. The CDR3 sequence is 11 residues long. CDR3 protein: CASSRDSPLHF. The CDR3 bases are TGTGCCTCCAGTCGGGATTCACCCCTCCACTTT. The variable domain in full, completed from reference TRBV30 and TRBJ1-6, reads SQTIHQWPATLVQPVGSPLSLECTVEGTSNPNLYWYRQAAGRGLQLLFYSVGIGQISSEVPQNLSASRPQDRQFILSSKKLLLSDSGFYLCASSRDSPLHFGNGTRLTVT.

The genes are TRBV18 and TRBJ1-5, with D possibly being TRBD1 (5 bases). V lost 6 bases and J lost 5, with 14 bases in between. CDR1 and CDR2 (germline): KGHSH, LQKENI. The CDR3 totals 14 residues. The DNA for the CDR3 is TGTGCCAGCTCCTTTTGGGACCGCGATCAGCCCCAGCATTTT. This sequence encodes CASSFWDRDQPQHF.

This chain connects TRBV18 to TRBJ1-1; D gene unclear. Germline V gene data show CDR1 as KGHSH and CDR2 as LQKENI. The CDR3 is made up of 13 amino acids. V lost 6 bases and J lost 1, with 9 bases in between. CDR3 DNA: TGTGCCAGCTCCCGGACGGGGAACACTGAAGCTTTCTTT. This encodes CASSRTGNTEAFF.

Comments on this clone: A much larger clone differs by one base, so this may be a read error. V and J are TRBV5-6 and TRBJ2-7; D ambiguous. The V and J ends lost 0 bases and 4 bases respectively, with 2 bases between them. This CDR3 region has 11 residues. Looked up from germline, CDR1 is SGHDT and CDR2 is YYEEEE. CDR3 sequence (DNA): TGTGCCAGCAGCTTGGCTTACGAGCAGTACTTC. It encodes CASSLAYEQYF.

This chain links TRBV30 with TRBJ1-2; weak D call: TRBD1 (6 bases). Trimming removed 1 base from V and 8 bases from J, with 14 bases in between. This CDR3 region has 13 residues. In germline, CDR1 is GTSNPN, CDR2 SVGIG (reference sequence). The CDR3 here is CAWSDGGGWGYTF. For the CDR3, the DNA is TGTGCCTGGAGTGACGGAGGGGGATGGGGCTACACCTTC.

This chain links TRBV11-2 with TRBJ1-2, with TRBD1 matching over 7 bases. Germline V gene data show CDR1 as SGHAT and CDR2 as FQNNGV. This CDR3 has 16 residues. V lost 0 bases and J lost 4; bases outside the gene matches: 8. CDR3 bases: TGTGCCAGCAGCTTAGAAAGAACAGGGGTTCCCTATGGCTACACCTTC. This gives the protein CASSLERTGVPYGYTF.